What follows describes a single TCR beta chain. This could be a read error, since a much larger clone is one nucleotide away. TCRdb reanalysed the 5' RACE reads using MiXCR and keeps one entry per CDR3 protein. This sample has around 110,000 distinct CDR3 sequences, with less than 15% found just once. The data were obtained in a study of spatial heterogeneity in lung cancer. Across the study: Any follow-up PBMC samples that were available went on to be sequenced, and the median time to follow-up was two to three years after resection.

Time point: blood at routine non-recurrence follow-up after resection. From tumor, nontumor lung or frozen PBMC, whole RNA was taken unsorted for sequencing. The clonotype originates from a male donor with early-stage non-small cell lung cancer. Specimen: PBMCs, collected at follow-up.

CDR3 protein: CASSMDSGSYNEKFF. Written as DNA, the CDR3 is TGTGCCAGCAGCATGGATAGCGGGTCCTACAATGAGAAGTTCTTC. V and J are TRBV7-8 and TRBJ2-1; 7 bases fit TRBD2. This CDR3 is built from 15 residues. The V gene's germline CDR1 is SGHVS and CDR2 FQNEAQ.